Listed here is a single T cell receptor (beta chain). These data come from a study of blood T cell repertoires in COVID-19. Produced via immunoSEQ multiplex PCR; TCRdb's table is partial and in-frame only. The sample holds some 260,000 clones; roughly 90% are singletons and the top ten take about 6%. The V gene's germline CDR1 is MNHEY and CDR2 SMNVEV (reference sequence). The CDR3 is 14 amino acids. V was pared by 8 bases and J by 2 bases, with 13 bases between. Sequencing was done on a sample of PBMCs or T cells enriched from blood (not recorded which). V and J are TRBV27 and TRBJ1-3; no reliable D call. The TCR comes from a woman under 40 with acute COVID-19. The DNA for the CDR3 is TGTGCCAGCCACTTCTTGGCGGCTGGAAACACCATATATTTT. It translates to CASHFLAAGNTIYF.